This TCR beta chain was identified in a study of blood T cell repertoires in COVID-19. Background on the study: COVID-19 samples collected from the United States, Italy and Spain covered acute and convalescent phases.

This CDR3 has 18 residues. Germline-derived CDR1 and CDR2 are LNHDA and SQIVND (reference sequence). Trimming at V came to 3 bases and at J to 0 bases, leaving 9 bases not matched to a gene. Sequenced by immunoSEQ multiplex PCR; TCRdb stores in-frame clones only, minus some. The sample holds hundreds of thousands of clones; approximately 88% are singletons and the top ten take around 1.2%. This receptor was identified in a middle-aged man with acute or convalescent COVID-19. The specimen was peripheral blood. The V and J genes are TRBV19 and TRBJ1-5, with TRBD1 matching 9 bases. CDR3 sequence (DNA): TGTGCCAGTAGTATGGACAGGGGCGTCTCTTATAGCAATCAGCCCCAGCATTTT. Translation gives CASSMDRGVSYSNQPQHF.